This entry describes one T cell receptor beta chain. Its cognate antigen is unknown. These data belong to a study of cytomegalovirus exposure and HLA in healthy donors. Study overall: Caucasian-associated ancestry cluster membership applied to about four fifths of about 370 genotyped donors. Points from the study as a whole: Previously analyzed data showed that most TCR beta V segments were productive at a frequency of about 87% or about 30%. The study recorded more than 150 TCR beta chains that were cytomegalovirus-associated. Later, an analysis found that common viral pathogens appeared to be linked with several of the most significant clusters.

It was with 60 Vbeta and 13 Jbeta primers that the PCR ran. The repertoire was sequenced with immunoSEQ multiplex PCR; TCRdb's copy has only in-frame clones and lacks some. The sample gives about 140,000 clones, about 80% of which show up once; around 4.1% is in the top ten. Sequences were obtained from PBMCs. This clonotype was sampled from a man aged 40-49 years in good health and CMV-seropositive.

The CDR3, as DNA: TGTGCCAGCAGCCGGGACAGTGAACAGCCCCAGCATTTT. Protein: CASSRDSEQPQHF. The genes are TRBV27 and TRBJ1-5, with 7 bases fitting TRBD1. J gave up 7 bases and V 6 bases, and 6 bases lay outside the gene matches. CDR3 length equals 13 residues. CDR1 is MNHEY, CDR2 SMNVEV, per germline (reference sequence).